The 16 T cell receptor beta chains below all came from one sample that was sequenced in a study of CD8+CD57+ T cells in acquired aplastic anemia. For CDR3 and TCR beta VDJ profiling, genomic DNA was the template used. MiXCR, applied by TCRdb to the reads, yields one record per CDR3 protein. The sample has around 250,000 distinct CDR3 sequences, around three fifths seen once; the top ten hold approximately 8%. What was sequenced was sorted CD4+, CD8+, or CD8+CD57+ T cells (not recorded which) from PBMCs. These receptors were obtained from a human donor with severe aplastic anemia or a healthy control (not recorded which).

The rearrangement links TRBV24-1 to TRBJ1-5, with 11 nucleotides matching TRBD1. Trimming took 5 bases from V and 3 from J; bases not matched to a gene: 8. The CDR3 consists of 17 residues. Germline values: CDR1 KGHDR, CDR2 SFDVKD. The CDR3 loop reads CATSAGTGGLVNQPQHF. The CDR3 coding sequence is TGTGCCACCAGTGCTGGGACAGGGGGGCTCGTCAATCAGCCCCAGCATTTT.

V gene TRBV20-1 combines with J gene TRBJ2-7; 8 bases are a match to TRBD2. CDR1 and CDR2 from the germline V gene are DFQATT and SNEGSKA (reference sequence). Losses at the gene ends were 4 bases for V and 4 bases for J; bases not matched to a gene: 12. The CDR3 totals 15 residues. The CDR3: CSATSRVAGNYEQYF. CDR3 nucleotide sequence: TGCAGTGCTACAAGCCGGGTAGCGGGGAATTACGAGCAGTACTTC.

Note on this clonotype: An end of the junction does not agree with germline; a read error may underlie this. The V gene is TRBV7-2, the J gene TRBJ2-2, with D perhaps TRBD2 (6 bases). The CDR3 extends over 18 amino acids. Per germline, CDR1 SGHTA and CDR2 FQGNSA. CDR3 coding DNA: TGTGACAGCAGCCTTACCTCTCCGGGACTGTCCAACACCGGGGAGCTGTTTTTT. Its translation: CDSSLTSPGLSNTGELFF.

This rearrangement joins TRBV20-1 to TRBJ2-7, with TRBD2 matching over 8 bases. Germline CDR1 DFQATT, CDR2 SNEGSKA (reference sequence). Trimming at V came to 3 bases and at J to 6 bases, leaving 7 bases not matched to a gene. The CDR3 extends over 13 amino acids. The CDR3 DNA is TGCAGTGCTAGGGCGAGCGGGAGAGGCGAGCAGTACTTC. Its translation: CSARASGRGEQYF.

This clonotype was seen many times. The chain links TRBV7-6 to TRBJ2-3; D not resolved. CDR3 length equals 13 residues. Germline loops: CDR1 SGHVS, CDR2 FNYEAQ. V was cut by 5 bases and J by 2 bases, with 8 bases left in between. This CDR3 reads CASSRWTTDTQYF. In DNA form, the CDR3 reads TGTGCCAGCAGCAGATGGACCACAGATACGCAGTATTTT.

This chain links TRBV20-1 with TRBJ2-7, with 8 bases lining up with TRBD1. The CDR3 contains 15 residues. The germline CDR1 and CDR2 sequences are DFQATT and SNEGSKA (reference sequence). V shed 5 bases and J 0 bases; nucleotides not matched to a gene: 9. This chain's CDR3 is CSAQETGDYSYEQYF. The CDR3 DNA is TGCAGTGCTCAAGAGACAGGGGATTACTCCTACGAGCAGTACTTC.

V is TRBV19 and J is TRBJ2-7; D gene uncertain. The V gene lost 2 bases and the J gene lost 2 bases, with 10 bases spanning the gap. This CDR3 comprises 14 residues. Germline V CDR1 and CDR2: LNHDA, SQIVND (reference sequence). The CDR3, as DNA: TGTGCCAGTAGTATACGGCAGAACCCCTACGAGCAGTACTTC. Protein: CASSIRQNPYEQYF. The entire variable domain, with the rest obtained from reference TRBV19 and TRBJ2-7, is as follows: DGGITQSPKYLFRKEGQNVTLSCEQNLNHDAMYWYRQDPGQGLRLIYYSQIVNDFQKGDIAEGYSVSREKKESFPLTVTSAQKNPTAFYLCASSIRQNPYEQYFGPGTRLTVT.

The gene calls are TRBV20-1 and TRBJ2-1; 9 bases agree with TRBD2. The length of the CDR3 is 12 residues. J was trimmed by 10 bases and V by 3 bases; bases with no gene match: 4. The germline gives CDR1 DFQATT, CDR2 SNEGSKA (reference sequence). The CDR3 DNA is TGCAGTGCTAGGGGACTAGCAGGGGAGCAGTTCTTC. Amino acids: CSARGLAGEQFF.

CDR3 sequence (DNA): TGTGCCAGCAGTGAATTAAGAGGGCAGGGGGGTGAAAAACTGTTTTTT. Protein: CASSELRGQGGEKLFF. The chain combines TRBV25-1 with TRBJ1-4; 7 nucleotides match TRBD1. CDR3 length: 16 amino acids. V lost 1 base and J lost 7; bases outside the gene matches: 9. Germline values: CDR1 MGHDK, CDR2 SYGVNS.

This clonotype was observed a handful of times. The CDR3 region is CASSQSMDQDNEQFF. CDR3 bases: TGTGCCAGCAGCCAAAGCATGGACCAAGACAATGAGCAGTTCTTC. The rearrangement joins TRBV7-6 to TRBJ2-1; D is uncertain. This CDR3 contains 15 residues. Trimming cost V 5 bases and J 5 bases, with 16 bases left between them. The germline V gene encodes CDR1 SGHVS and CDR2 FNYEAQ.

This clonotype was observed many times. The chain uses TRBV7-3 and TRBJ2-2; D is undetermined. Deletions cut 5 bases from V and 2 bases from J, with 6 bases between. There are 13 residues in the CDR3. CDR1 and CDR2 from the germline V gene are SGHTA and FQGTGA. The CDR3 here is CASSPSNTGELFF. The CDR3 region has the DNA TGTGCCAGCAGCCCTTCTAACACCGGGGAGCTGTTTTTT.

This clonotype was detected ten times or more. The chain employs TRBV24-1 and TRBJ2-1; TRBD2 aligns across 10 bases. The CDR3 is 16 residues long. V gave up 4 bases and J gave up 6 bases; unmatched junction bases: 8. In germline, CDR1 is KGHDR, CDR2 SFDVKD. CDR3 in amino acids: CATSDPSGGAGNEQFF. The CDR3 nucleotides read TGTGCCACCAGTGACCCAAGCGGGGGGGCAGGCAATGAGCAGTTCTTC.

There are a few counts of this clonotype. The genes are TRBV20-1 and TRBJ2-7; 7 positions match TRBD1. J lost 0 bases, V lost 5 bases, and 10 bases had no gene match. Germline assignment: CDR1 DFQATT and CDR2 SNEGSKA (reference sequence). There are 15 residues in the CDR3. The CDR3 loop is CSASSRDSHSYEQYF. For the CDR3, the DNA is TGCAGTGCTTCTAGCCGGGACAGCCACTCCTACGAGCAGTACTTC.

This clonotype was seen at least ten times. The chain links TRBV6-1 to TRBJ2-2; the D gene is possibly TRBD1 (6 bases). The CDR3 has 16 amino acids. Germline V gene data show CDR1 as MNHNS and CDR2 as SASEGT. The V and J ends lost 4 bases and 1 base respectively, with 13 bases between them. The CDR3 DNA reads TGTGCCAGCAGTGCTCTTACGACAGGGAACACCGGGGAGCTGTTTTTT. It encodes CASSALTTGNTGELFF.

This clonotype was observed a handful of times. The V gene is TRBV5-1, the J gene TRBJ2-7; TRBD1 matches at 7 bases. The CDR3 is 13 residues long. V was pared by 3 bases and J by 6 bases, with 6 bases of the junction left unmatched. Looked up from germline, CDR1 is SGHRS and CDR2 is YFSETQ. The CDR3: CASSSHDRVEQYF. CDR3 nucleotide sequence: TGCGCCAGCAGCTCCCACGACAGGGTCGAGCAGTACTTC.

The rearrangement joins TRBV5-1 to TRBJ1-2, with 12 bases matching TRBD1. CDR3 size: 17 residues. Looked up from germline, CDR1 is SGHRS and CDR2 is YFSETQ. Losses at the gene ends were 3 bases for V and 0 bases for J; bases not matched to a gene: 6. The CDR3 sequence is CASSWGTGGASNYGYTF. The CDR3 DNA reads TGCGCCAGCAGCTGGGGGACAGGGGGCGCCTCTAACTATGGCTACACCTTC.